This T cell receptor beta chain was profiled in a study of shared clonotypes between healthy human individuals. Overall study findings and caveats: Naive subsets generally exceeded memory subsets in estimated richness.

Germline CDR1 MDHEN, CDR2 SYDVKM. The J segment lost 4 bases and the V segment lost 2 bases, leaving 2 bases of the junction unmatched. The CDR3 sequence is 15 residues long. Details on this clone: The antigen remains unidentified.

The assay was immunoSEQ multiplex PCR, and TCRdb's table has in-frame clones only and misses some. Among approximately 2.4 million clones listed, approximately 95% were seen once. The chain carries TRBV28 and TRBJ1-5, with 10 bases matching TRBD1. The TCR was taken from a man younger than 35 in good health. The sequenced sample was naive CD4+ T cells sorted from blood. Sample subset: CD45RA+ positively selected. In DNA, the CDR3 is TGTGCCAGCAGTTTAGGGACAGGGGTAAATCAGCCCCAGCATTTT. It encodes CASSLGTGVNQPQHF.